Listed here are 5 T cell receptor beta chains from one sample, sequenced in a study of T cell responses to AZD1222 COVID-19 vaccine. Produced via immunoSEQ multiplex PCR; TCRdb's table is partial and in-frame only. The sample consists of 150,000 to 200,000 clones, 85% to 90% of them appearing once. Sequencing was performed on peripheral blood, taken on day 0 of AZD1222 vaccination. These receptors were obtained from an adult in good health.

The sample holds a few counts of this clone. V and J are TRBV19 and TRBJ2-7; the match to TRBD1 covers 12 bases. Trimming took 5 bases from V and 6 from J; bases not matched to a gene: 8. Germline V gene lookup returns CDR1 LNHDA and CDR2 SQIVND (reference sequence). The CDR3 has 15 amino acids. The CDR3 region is CASSAPGQGAGEQYF. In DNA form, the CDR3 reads TGTGCCAGTAGTGCTCCGGGACAGGGGGCTGGCGAGCAGTACTTC.

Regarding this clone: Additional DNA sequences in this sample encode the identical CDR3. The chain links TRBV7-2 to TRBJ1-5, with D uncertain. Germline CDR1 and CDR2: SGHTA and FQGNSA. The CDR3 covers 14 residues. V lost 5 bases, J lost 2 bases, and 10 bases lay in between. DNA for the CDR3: TGTGCCAGCAGCAGCCGTTGGGGCAATCAGCCCCAGCATTTT. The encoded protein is CASSSRWGNQPQHF.

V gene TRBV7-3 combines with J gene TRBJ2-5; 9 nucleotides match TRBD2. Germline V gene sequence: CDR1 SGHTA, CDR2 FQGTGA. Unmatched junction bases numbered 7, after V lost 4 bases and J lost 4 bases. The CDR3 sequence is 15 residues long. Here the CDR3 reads CASSSSGAEGETQYF. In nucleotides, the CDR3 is TGTGCCAGCAGCTCTAGCGGGGCCGAGGGAGAGACCCAGTACTTC. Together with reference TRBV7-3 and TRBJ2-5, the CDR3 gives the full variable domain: GAGVSQTPSNKVTEKGKYVELRCDPISGHTALYWYRQSLGQGPEFLIYFQGTGAADDSGLPNDRFFAVRPEGSVSTLKIQRTERGDSAVYLCASSSSGAEGETQYFGPGTRLLVL.

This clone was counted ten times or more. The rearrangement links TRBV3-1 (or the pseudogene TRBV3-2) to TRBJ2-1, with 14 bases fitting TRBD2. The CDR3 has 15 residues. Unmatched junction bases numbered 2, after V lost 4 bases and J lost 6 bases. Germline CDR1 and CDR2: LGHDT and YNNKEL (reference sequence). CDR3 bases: TGTGCCAGCAGCCCAGGGACTAGCGGGAGCAATGAGCAGTTCTTC. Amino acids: CASSPGTSGSNEQFF.

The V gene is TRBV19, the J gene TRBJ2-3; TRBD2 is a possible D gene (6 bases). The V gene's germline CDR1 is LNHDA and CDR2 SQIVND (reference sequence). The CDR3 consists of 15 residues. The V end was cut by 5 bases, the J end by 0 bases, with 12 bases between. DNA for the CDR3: TGTGCCAGTAGTGTTCTAGCGCCTAGCACAGATACGCAGTATTTT. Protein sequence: CASSVLAPSTDTQYF.